This T cell receptor beta chain was obtained from a study of graft-versus-host responses after intestinal transplantation (dated by TCRdb to the early 2020s). Background on the whole study: The transplants that recipients received were multivisceral, liver-intestinal, or isolated intestinal. The cohort enrolled about 23 intestinal transplant recipients, one of whom was a retransplant, and a few patients without pretransplant specimens were excluded. After intestinal transplantation, graft-versus-host and host-versus-graft alloreactive T cell clones were followed in the graft, circulation and bone marrow using bulk TCR-beta CDR3 sequencing. A peak of at least 4% donor T cells among recipient peripheral blood mononuclear cells was the definition used for donor T cell macrochimerism. Samples from a few later patients were sequenced in-house on an Illumina MiSeq with MiXCR processing rather than by the commercial service. To identify alloreactive clones, pre-transplant mixed lymphocyte reaction products were sequenced and compared with unstimulated pre-transplant donor and recipient T cells. Every recipient was given anti-thymocyte globulin induction, followed by around three years of maintenance tacrolimus and steroids. Paper-wide results and their limitations: Conclusions were limited by the relatively low number and heterogeneity of intestinal transplant patients. In the allografts of patients with donor T cell macrochimerism, GvH to HvG T cell clonal ratios were high. GvH clones were found in recipient bone marrow, and some of the GvH clones appeared earlier in ileal mucosa or blood, which is consistent with an intestinal mucosal origin. Early after transplant, peak levels of circulating GvH clones were found to be associated with declines in HvG clones.

For this clone: Its binding antigen is unknown. Base qualities are not provided; no much larger clone lies one nucleotide away.

Reading the label with the study, this specimen's time point is: cells obtained before transplantation from donor or recipient. CD3+CD4+ and CD3+CD8+ populations were FACS-sorted from unstimulated pre-transplant donor and recipient cells taken from spleen or lymph nodes. Library prep was done by the immunoSEQ multiplex PCR assay. In most patients, genomic DNA was isolated using the Qiagen DNeasy Blood and Tissue Kit and sent frozen to Adaptive Biotechnologies for TCR sequencing. High-throughput TCR-beta CDR3 sequencing of genomic DNA from most patients was performed by Adaptive Biotechnologies. As for how the authors treated the data: Adaptive's ImmunoSEQ software was the source of the TCR sequencing data for about 20 patients, while three other patients were processed with MiXCR and VDJtools. To correct CD4 versus CD8 sorting errors, sequences present in both subsets at a frequency ratio below 5:1 were removed. CDR3 nucleotide sequences shared between donor and recipient were removed because the origin of such sequences could not be assigned. To count as alloreactive, a clone needed at least 2-fold expansion over unstimulated cells and a minimum CFSE-low frequency of 0.002% (template counts) or 0.001% (read counts). Clones detected in sequenced pre-transplant spleen, lymph node, or MLR CFSE-low populations of the donor or recipient were defined as mappable. The cumulative frequency of alloreactive clones was calculated as a percentage of all sequences, weighted by copy number. TCRdb carries this immuneACCESS record with in-frame sequences only. Its versions omit some clonotypes, under half of them owing to an unresolved V gene in the studies checked, with the rest unexplained. D and trimming were read from the DNA, whereas the V and J calls and clone size are those reported in that table. This sample gives tens of thousands of clones in total; about 95% of them show up just once. The top ten constitute 0.23% of the sample.

This material consisted of unstimulated CD8+ T cells sorted from spleen or lymph node cells, taken before transplant. This receptor was obtained from a human donor who was the organ donor for an intestinal transplant.

The bases read TGTGCCAGCAGTGCTCCCCCTTCGGGACAGATGAACACTGAAGCTTTCTTT. Its protein is CASSAPPSGQMNTEAFF. The V and J segments used are TRBV6-1 and TRBJ1-1; 7 middle bases align to TRBD1. The CDR3 has 17 amino acids, counting the end cysteine and phenylalanine. Left in the record is the CDR3 DNA by itself, 51 bases read in frame from the first base. In the germline V gene, CDR1 corresponds to MNHNS and CDR2 to SASEGT. At the junction V is shortened by 4 bases and J by 0 bases; bases outside the gene matches: 11.